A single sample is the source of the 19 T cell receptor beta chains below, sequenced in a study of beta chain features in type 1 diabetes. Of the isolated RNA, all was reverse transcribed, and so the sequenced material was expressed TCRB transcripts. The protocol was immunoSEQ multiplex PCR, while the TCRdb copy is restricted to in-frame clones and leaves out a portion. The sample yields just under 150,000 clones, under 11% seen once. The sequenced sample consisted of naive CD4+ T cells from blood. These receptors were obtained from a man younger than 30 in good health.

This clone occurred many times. The CDR3 sequence: CSVVLRGFSGANVLTF. The CDR3 DNA follows: TGCAGCGTTGTCCTCAGGGGGTTTTCTGGGGCCAACGTCCTGACTTTC. The J gene is TRBJ2-6, the V gene TRBV29-1, with TRBD1 identical over 7 bases. V trimming: 4 bases; J trimming: 1 base; junction bases outside the gene matches: 7. The CDR3 is 16 amino acids. Germline-derived CDR1 and CDR2 are SQVTM and ANQGSEA.

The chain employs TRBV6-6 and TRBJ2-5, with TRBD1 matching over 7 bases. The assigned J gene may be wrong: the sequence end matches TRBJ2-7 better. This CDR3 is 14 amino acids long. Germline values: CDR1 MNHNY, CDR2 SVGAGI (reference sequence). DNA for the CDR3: TGTGCCAGCAGTTTCCGGGACAGTTCCTACGAGCAGTACTTC. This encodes CASSFRDSSYEQYF.

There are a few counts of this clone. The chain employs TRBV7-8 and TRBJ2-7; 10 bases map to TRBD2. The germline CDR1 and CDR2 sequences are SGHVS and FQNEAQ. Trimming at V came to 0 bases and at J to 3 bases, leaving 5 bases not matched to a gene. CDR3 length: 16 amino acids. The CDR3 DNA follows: TGTGCCAGCAGCTTAGCGACTAGCGGGCGCCTCTACGAGCAGTACTTC. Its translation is CASSLATSGRLYEQYF.

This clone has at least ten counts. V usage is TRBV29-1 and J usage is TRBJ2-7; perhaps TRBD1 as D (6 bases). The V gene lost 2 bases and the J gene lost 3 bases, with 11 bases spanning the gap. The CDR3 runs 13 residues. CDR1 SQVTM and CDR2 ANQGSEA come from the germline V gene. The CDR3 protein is CSVETGLYYEQYF. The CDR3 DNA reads TGCAGCGTTGAAACAGGGTTGTACTACGAGCAGTACTTC.

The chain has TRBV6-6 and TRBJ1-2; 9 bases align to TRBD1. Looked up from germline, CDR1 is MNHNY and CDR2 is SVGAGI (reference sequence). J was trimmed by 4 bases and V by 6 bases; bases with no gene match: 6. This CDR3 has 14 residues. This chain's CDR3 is CASRGQGVFYGYTF. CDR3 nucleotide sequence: TGTGCCAGCAGGGGACAGGGTGTCTTCTATGGCTACACCTTC.

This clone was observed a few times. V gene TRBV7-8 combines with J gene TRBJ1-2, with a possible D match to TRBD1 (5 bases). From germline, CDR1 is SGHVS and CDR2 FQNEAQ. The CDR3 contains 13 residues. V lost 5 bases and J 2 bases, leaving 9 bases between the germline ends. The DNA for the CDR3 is TGTGCCAGCAGCCTAGAGGGGAACTATGGCTACACCTTC. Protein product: CASSLEGNYGYTF.

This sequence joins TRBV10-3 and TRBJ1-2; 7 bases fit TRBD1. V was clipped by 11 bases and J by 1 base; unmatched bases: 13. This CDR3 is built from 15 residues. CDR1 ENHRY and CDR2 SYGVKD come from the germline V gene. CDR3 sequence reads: CAAGTDHSDNYGYTF. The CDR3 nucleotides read TGTGCCGCCGGGACAGACCATTCCGATAACTATGGCTACACCTTC.

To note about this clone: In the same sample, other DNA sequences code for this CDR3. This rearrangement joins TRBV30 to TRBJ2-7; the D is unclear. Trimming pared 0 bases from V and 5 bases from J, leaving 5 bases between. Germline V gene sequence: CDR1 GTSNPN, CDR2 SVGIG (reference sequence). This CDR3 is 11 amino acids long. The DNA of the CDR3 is TGTGCCTGGAGTGTTATTGACGAGCAGTACTTC. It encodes CAWSVIDEQYF.

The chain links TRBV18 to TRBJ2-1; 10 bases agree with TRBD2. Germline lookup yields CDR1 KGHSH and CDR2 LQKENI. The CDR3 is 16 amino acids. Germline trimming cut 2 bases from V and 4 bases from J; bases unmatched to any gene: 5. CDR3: CASSPGPSGGYNEQFF. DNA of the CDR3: TGTGCCAGCTCACCAGGTCCTAGCGGGGGTTACAATGAGCAGTTCTTC.

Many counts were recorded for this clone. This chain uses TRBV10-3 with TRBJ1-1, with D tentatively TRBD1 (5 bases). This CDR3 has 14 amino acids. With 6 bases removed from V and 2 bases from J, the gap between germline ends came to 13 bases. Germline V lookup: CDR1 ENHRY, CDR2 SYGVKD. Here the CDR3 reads CAIRTAILNTEAFF. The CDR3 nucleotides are TGTGCCATCAGGACAGCGATCTTAAACACTGAAGCTTTCTTT.

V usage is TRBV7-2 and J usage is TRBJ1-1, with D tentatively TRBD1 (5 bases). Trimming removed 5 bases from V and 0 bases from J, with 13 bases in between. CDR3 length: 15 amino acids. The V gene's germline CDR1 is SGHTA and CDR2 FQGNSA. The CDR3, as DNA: TGTGCCAGCAGCCCCAGACAGTTAATGAACACTGAAGCTTTCTTT. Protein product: CASSPRQLMNTEAFF.

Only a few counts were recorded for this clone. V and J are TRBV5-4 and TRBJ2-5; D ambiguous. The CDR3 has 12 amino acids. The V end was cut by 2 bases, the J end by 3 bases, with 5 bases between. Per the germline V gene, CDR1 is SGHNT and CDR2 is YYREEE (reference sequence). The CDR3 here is CASSFSEETQYF. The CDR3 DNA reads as TGTGCCAGCAGCTTCTCCGAAGAGACCCAGTACTTC.

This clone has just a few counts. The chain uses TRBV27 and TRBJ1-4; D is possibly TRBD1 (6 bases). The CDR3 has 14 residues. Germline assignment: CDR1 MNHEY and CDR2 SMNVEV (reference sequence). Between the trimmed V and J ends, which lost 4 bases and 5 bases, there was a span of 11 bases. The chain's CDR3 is CASSSYRANEKLFF. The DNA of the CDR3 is TGTGCCAGCAGTTCCTACAGGGCGAATGAAAAACTGTTTTTT.

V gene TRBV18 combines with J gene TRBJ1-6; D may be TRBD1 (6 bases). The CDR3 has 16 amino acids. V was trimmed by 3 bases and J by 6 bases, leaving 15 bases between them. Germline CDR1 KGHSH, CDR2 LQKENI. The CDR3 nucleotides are TGTGCCAGCTCACCCCCCGGGGGGCGCGGTAATTCACCCCTCCACTTT. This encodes CASSPPGGRGNSPLHF. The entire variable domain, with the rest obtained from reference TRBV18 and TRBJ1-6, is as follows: NAGVMQNPRHLVRRRGQEARLRCSPMKGHSHVYWYRQLPEEGLKFMVYLQKENIIDESGMPKERFSAEFPKEGPSILRIQQVVRGDSAAYFCASSPPGGRGNSPLHFGNGTRLTVT.

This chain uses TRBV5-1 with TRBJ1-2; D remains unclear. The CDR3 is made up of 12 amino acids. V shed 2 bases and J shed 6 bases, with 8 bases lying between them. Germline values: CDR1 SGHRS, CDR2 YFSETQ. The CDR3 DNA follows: TGCGCCAGCAGCTTAGACACCAATGGCTACACCTTC. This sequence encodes CASSLDTNGYTF.

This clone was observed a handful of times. CDR3 residues: CASSQLPRTGWGDTEAFF. The CDR3 nucleotides read TGCGCCAGCAGCCAACTACCCCGGACCGGCTGGGGAGACACTGAAGCTTTCTTT. This chain uses TRBV4-1 with TRBJ1-1; D gene ambiguous. The V and J ends lost 2 bases and 3 bases respectively, with 22 bases between them. Germline CDR1 is MGHRA and CDR2 is YSYEKL. The CDR3 sequence is 18 residues long.

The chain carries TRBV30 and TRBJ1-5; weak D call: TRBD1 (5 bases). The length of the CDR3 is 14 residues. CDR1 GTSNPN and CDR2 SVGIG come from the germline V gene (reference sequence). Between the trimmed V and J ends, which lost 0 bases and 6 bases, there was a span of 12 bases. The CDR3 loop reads CAWSVSGLGQPQHF. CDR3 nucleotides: TGTGCCTGGAGTGTATCAGGGTTAGGTCAGCCCCAGCATTTT.

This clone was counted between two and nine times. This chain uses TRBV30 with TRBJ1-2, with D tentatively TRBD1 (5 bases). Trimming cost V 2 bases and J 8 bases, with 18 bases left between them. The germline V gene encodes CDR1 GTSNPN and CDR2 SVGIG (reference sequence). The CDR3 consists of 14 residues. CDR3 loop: CAWSWEGSIRGYTF. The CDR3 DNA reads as TGTGCCTGGAGTTGGGAGGGGAGTATACGGGGCTACACCTTC.

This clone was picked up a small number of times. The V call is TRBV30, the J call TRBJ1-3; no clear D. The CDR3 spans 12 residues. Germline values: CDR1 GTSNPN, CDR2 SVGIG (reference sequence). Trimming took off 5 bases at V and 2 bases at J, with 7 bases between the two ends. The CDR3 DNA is TGTGCCTGGGGAGGGCCTGGAAACACCATATATTTT. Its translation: CAWGGPGNTIYF.